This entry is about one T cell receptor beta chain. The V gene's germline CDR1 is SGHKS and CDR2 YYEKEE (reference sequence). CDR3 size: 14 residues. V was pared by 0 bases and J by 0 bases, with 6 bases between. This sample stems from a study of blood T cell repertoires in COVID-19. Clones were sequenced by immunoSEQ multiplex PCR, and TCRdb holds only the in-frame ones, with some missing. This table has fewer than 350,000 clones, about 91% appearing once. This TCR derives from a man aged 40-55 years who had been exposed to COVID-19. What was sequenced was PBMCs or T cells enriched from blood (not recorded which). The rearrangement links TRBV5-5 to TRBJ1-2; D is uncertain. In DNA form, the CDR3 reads TGTGCCAGCAGCTTGGTCAGTACTAACTATGGCTACACCTTC. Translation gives CASSLVSTNYGYTF.